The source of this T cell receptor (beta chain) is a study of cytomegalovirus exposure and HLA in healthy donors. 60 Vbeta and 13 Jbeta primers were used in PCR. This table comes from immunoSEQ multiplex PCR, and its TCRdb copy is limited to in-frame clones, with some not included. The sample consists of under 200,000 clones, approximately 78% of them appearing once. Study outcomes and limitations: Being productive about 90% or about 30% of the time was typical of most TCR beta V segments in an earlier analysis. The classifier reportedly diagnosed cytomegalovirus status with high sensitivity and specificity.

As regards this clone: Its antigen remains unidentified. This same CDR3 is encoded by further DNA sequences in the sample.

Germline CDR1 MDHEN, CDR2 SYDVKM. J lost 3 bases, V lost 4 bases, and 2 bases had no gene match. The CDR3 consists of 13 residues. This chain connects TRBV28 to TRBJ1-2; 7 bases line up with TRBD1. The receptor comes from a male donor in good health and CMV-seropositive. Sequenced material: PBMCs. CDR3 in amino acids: CASSSGTDYGYTF. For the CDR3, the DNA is TGTGCCAGCAGTTCCGGGACAGACTATGGCTACACCTTC.